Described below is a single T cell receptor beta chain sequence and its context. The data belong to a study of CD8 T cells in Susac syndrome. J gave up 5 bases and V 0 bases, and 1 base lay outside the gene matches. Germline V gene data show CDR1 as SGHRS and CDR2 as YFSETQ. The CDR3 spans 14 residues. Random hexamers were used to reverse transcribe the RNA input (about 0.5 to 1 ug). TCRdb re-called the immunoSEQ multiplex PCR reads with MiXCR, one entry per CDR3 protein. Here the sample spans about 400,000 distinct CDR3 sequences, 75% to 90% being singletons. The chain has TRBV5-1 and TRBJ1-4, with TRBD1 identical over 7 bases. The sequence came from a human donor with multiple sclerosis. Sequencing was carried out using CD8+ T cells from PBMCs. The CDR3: CASSLEGANEKLFF. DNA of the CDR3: TGCGCCAGCAGCTTGGAGGGGGCCAATGAAAAACTGTTTTTT.